Listed here are 10 T cell receptor beta chains from one sample, sequenced in a study of blood T cell repertoires in COVID-19. Here immunoSEQ multiplex PCR was the method, and the copy in TCRdb shows in-frame clones only, minus some. Of fewer than 300,000 clones in the sample, approximately 86% are singletons; the top ten hold roughly 3.1%. Source material: peripheral blood. Receptor source: a woman under 30 with acute or convalescent COVID-19.

The chain recombines TRBV7-2 with TRBJ1-5; TRBD1 is a possible D gene (5 bases). The CDR3 is made up of 18 amino acids. V lost 0 bases, J lost 0 bases, and 15 bases lay in between. Germline CDR1 and CDR2: SGHTA and FQGNSA. DNA for the CDR3: TGTGCCAGCAGCTTAGCTGGCGGGGGTTCTTATAGCAATCAGCCCCAGCATTTT. Residues: CASSLAGGGSYSNQPQHF.

The genes are TRBV6-6 and TRBJ2-4, with TRBD2 matching over 7 bases. After removal of 1 base from V and 2 bases from J, the junction contained 5 bases not matched to a gene. Looked up from germline, CDR1 is MNHNY and CDR2 is SVGAGI (reference sequence). This CDR3 has 16 amino acids. CDR3 nucleotide sequence: TGTGCCAGCAGTTACTTGGGAGGGATAACCAAAAACATTCAGTACTTC. Its translation is CASSYLGGITKNIQYF.

The chain recombines TRBV7-3 with TRBJ2-3; D is ambiguous. Germline CDR1 reads SGHTA; CDR2 reads FQGTGA. The ends were cut back, 5 bases at V and 0 bases at J, with 3 bases in the middle. CDR3 length equals 12 residues. The CDR3 DNA follows: TGTGCCAGCAGCCCGAGCACAGATACGCAGTATTTT. This gives the protein CASSPSTDTQYF.

This chain connects TRBV4-2 to TRBJ1-2; no definite D call. There are 12 residues in the CDR3. The V and J ends lost 1 base and 7 bases respectively, with 7 bases between them. The germline gives CDR1 LGHNA, CDR2 YNFKEQ. The CDR3 protein is CASSQGLFGYTF. For the CDR3, the DNA is TGTGCCAGCAGCCAAGGGCTCTTTGGCTACACCTTC.

This clone was seen a single time. The J gene is TRBJ2-2, the V gene TRBV5-1; 7 bases match TRBD1. Losses at the gene ends were 4 bases for V and 5 bases for J; bases not matched to a gene: 5. Germline V gene lookup returns CDR1 SGHRS and CDR2 YFSETQ. The CDR3 is made up of 14 amino acids. CDR3 region: CASSRGTDTGELFF. CDR3 DNA: TGCGCCAGCAGCAGGGGGACAGATACCGGGGAGCTGTTTTTT. Full variable domain (outside the CDR3, taken from reference TRBV5-1 and TRBJ2-2): KAGVTQTPRYLIKTRGQQVTLSCSPISGHRSVSWYQQTPGQGLQFLFEYFSETQRNKGNFPGRFSGRQFSNSRSEMNVSTLELGDSALYLCASSRGTDTGELFFGEGSRLTVL.

The rearrangement joins TRBV20-1 to TRBJ2-5; no reliable D call. CDR1 and CDR2 from the germline V gene are DFQATT and SNEGSKA (reference sequence). V was cut by 3 bases and J by 2 bases, with 22 bases left in between. This CDR3 comprises 17 residues. CDR3 coding DNA: TGCAGTGCTAGTTATTCCCGTTGGCTAGATACTCAAGAGACCCAGTACTTC. Amino acid sequence: CSASYSRWLDTQETQYF.

Comments on this clone: This CDR3 is also generated by other DNA sequences in the sample. The J gene is TRBJ2-7, the V gene TRBV5-6; 13 nucleotides align to TRBD2. The germline gives CDR1 SGHDT, CDR2 YYEEEE. J was trimmed by 1 base and V by 3 bases; bases with no gene match: 1. The CDR3 extends over 15 amino acids. As DNA, the CDR3 is TGTGCCAGCAGCTCACTAGCGGGAGGGTCCTACGAGCAGTACTTC. This gives the protein CASSSLAGGSYEQYF.

J is TRBJ2-3 and V is TRBV27; D might be TRBD2 (6 bases). Trimming took off 9 bases at V and 6 bases at J, with 16 bases between the two ends. Germline CDR1 reads MNHEY; CDR2 reads SMNVEV (reference sequence). The CDR3 loop spans 13 amino acids. CDR3 amino acids: CARPTRMADTQYF. Here the CDR3 DNA reads TGTGCCAGGCCGACTAGGATGGCGGATACGCAGTATTTT.

Here the CDR3 reads CASSILVSYEQYF. DNA of the CDR3: TGTGCCAGTAGTATTCTCGTATCCTACGAGCAGTACTTC. This chain links TRBV19 with TRBJ2-7; D unresolved. This CDR3 region has 13 residues. V was trimmed by 3 bases and J by 1 base, leaving 7 bases between them. Germline CDR1 is LNHDA and CDR2 is SQIVND (reference sequence). Full variable domain (rest looked up from reference TRBV19 and TRBJ2-7): DGGITQSPKYLFRKEGQNVTLSCEQNLNHDAMYWYRQDPGQGLRLIYYSQIVNDFQKGDIAEGYSVSREKKESFPLTVTSAQKNPTAFYLCASSILVSYEQYFGPGTRLTVT.

The J gene is TRBJ1-6, the V gene TRBV28; tentative D call: TRBD1 (6 bases). Germline V CDR1 and CDR2: MDHEN, SYDVKM. This CDR3 has 13 residues. Trimming stripped 8 bases from V and 7 bases from J, with 12 bases between. CDR3 DNA: TGTGCCAGCCAAACCCAGGGGAATTCACCCCTCCACTTT. The encoded protein is CASQTQGNSPLHF.